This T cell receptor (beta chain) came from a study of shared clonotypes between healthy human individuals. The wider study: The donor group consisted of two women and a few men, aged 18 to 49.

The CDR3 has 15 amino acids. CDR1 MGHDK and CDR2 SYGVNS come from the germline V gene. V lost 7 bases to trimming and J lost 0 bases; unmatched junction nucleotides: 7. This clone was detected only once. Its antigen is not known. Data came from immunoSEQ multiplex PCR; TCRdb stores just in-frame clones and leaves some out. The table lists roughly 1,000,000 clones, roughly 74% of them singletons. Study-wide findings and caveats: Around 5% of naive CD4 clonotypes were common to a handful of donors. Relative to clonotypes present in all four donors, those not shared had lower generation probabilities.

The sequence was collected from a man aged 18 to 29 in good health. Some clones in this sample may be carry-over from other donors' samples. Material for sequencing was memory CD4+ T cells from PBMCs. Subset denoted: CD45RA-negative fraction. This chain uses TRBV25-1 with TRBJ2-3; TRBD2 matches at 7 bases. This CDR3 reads CASNPSGVSTDTQYF. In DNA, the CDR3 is TGTGCCAGCAACCCAAGCGGGGTTAGCACAGATACGCAGTATTTT.